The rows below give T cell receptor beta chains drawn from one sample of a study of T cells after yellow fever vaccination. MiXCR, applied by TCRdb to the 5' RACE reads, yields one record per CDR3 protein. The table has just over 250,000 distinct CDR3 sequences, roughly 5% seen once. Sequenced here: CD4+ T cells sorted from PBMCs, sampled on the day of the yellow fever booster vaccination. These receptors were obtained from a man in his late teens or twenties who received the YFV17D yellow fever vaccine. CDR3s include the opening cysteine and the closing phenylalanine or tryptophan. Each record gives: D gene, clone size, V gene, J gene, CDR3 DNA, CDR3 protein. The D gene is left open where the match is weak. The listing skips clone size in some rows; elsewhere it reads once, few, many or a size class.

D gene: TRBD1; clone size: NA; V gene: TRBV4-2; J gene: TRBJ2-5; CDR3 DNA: TGTGCCAGCAGCCGCCGGGACAGCAACTTAGCGAAGGAGACCCAGTACTTC; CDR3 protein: CASSRRDSNLAKETQYF
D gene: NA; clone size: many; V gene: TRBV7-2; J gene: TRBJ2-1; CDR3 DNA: TGTGCCAGCAGCTTAGAGTCCGACGGAAGGGGGTTAGTGAATGAGCAGTTCTTC; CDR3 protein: CASSLESDGRGLVNEQFF
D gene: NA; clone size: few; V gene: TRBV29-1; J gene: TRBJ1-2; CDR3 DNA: TGCAGCGTTGAAGAGGAAGAGGGGCTCTATGGCTACACCTTC; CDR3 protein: CSVEEEEGLYGYTF
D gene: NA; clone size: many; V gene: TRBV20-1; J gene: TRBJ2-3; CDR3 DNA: TGCAGAACAGCGGAACTTTTCACAGATACGCAGTATTTT; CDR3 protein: CRTAELFTDTQYF
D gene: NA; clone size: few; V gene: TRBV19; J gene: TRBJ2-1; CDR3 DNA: TGTGCCAGTGCGCCGTTGGGTGGCGAGCAGTTCTTC; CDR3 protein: CASAPLGGEQFF
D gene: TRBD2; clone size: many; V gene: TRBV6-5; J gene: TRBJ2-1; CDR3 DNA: TGTGCCAGCAGGATCACGGGGAGGGATGAGCAGTTCTTC; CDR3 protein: CASRITGRDEQFF
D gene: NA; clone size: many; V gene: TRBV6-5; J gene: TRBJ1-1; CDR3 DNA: TGTGCCAGCAGTTACGACGGCGGGCGACGAGGCACTGAAGCTTTCTTT; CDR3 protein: CASSYDGGRRGTEAFF
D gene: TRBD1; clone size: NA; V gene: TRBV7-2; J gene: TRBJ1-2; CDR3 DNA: TGTGCCAGCAGCTCCACCGGGACAGGGGGCTATGGCTACACCTTC; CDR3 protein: CASSSTGTGGYGYTF
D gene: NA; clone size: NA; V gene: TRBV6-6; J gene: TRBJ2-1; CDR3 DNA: TGTGCCAGCACCTCCCGGGCGTGGGGGCAGTTCTTC; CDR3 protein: CASTSRAWGQFF
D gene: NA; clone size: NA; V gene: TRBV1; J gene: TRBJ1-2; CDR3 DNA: TGCACCAGCAGCTGTATAATCGGGACAGAGCATAATGGCTACACCTTC; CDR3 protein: CTSSCIIGTEHNGYTF
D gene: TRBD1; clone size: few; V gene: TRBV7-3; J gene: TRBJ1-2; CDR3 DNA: TGTGCCAGCAGCTTAACGGGAGGACAGGGCCCCGTCTATGGCTACACCTTC; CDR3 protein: CASSLTGGQGPVYGYTF
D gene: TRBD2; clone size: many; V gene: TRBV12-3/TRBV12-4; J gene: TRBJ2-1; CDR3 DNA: TGTGCCAGCAGTTTACCGGGGGGGCCCCACAATGAGCAGTTCTTC; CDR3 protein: CASSLPGGPHNEQFF
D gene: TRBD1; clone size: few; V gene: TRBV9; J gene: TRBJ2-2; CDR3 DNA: TGTGCCAGCAGCGTAGCGCCCCAGGGGGACACCGGGGAGCTGTTTTTT; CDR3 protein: CASSVAPQGDTGELFF
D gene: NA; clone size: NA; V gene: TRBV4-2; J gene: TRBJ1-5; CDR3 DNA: TGTGCCAGCAGCCAGGCAGCTCACCCCAGCAATCAGCCCCAGCATTTT; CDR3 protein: CASSQAAHPSNQPQHF
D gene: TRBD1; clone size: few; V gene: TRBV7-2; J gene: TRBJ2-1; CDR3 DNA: TGTGCCAGCAGCTTATCGCGCGCCGGACAGGGGGCGGTAAGCTTC; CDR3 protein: CASSLSRAGQGAVSF
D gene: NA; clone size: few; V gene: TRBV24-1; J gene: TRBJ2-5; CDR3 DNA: TGTGCCACCAGTGACCTAGGGACACTGGCAAAAGAGACCCAGTACTTC; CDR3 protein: CATSDLGTLAKETQYF
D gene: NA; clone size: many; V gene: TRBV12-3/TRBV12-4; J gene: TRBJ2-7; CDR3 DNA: TGTGCCAGCAGTAGTCCGGGACGAGGCTACGAGCAGTACTTC; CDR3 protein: CASSSPGRGYEQYF
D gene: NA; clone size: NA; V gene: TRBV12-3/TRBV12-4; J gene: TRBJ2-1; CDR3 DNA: TGTGCCAGCAGCCAAGGGTCACAGCTGGTCCATGAGCAGTTCTTC; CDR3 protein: CASSQGSQLVHEQFF
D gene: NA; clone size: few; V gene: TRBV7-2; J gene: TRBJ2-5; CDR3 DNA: TGTGCCAGCAGAAAAGGGGGTAATAGCGAGACCCAGTACTTC; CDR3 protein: CASRKGGNSETQYF
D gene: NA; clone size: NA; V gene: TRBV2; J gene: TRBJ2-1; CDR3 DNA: TGTGCCAGCAGTGGAGGTACGGGGGAGCAGTTCTTC; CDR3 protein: CASSGGTGEQFF
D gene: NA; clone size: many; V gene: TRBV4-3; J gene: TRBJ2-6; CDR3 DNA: TGCGCCAGCAGCCACGAAGGGGCTGGGGCCAACGTCCTGACTTTC; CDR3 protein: CASSHEGAGANVLTF
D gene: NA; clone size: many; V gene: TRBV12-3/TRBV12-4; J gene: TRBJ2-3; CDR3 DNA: TGTGCCAGCGGCCTCGGAGGGGGGCACACAGATACGCAGTATTTT; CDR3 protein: CASGLGGGHTDTQYF
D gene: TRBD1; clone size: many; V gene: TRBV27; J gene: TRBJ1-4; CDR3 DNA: TGTGCCAGTTCACAGGGGGCAACTAATGAAAAACTGTTTTTT; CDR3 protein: CASSQGATNEKLFF
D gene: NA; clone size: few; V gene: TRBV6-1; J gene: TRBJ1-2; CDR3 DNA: TGTGCCAGCAGTGAATACAGCTATGGCTACACCTTC; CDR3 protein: CASSEYSYGYTF
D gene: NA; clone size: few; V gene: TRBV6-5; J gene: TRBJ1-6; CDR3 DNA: TGTGCCAGCAGTTACGTTCGGAAGGCAACCGGGTCACCCCTCCACTTT; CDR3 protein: CASSYVRKATGSPLHF
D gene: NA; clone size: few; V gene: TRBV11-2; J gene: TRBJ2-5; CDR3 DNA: TGTGCCAGCAGTGCGCGGCTGGGCGGTGAGACCCAGTACTTC; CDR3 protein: CASSARLGGETQYF
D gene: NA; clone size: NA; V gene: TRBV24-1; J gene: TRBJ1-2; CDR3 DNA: TGTGCCACCAGTGATTTGGATATGGGCTATGGCTACACCTTC; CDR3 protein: CATSDLDMGYGYTF